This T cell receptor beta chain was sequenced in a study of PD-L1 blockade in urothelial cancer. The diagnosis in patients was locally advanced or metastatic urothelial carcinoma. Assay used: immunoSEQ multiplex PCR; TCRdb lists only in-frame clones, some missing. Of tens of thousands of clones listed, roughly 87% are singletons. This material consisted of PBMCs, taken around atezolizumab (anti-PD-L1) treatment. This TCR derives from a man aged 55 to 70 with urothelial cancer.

Here the CDR3 DNA reads TGTGCCAGCAGTCGGACTCCCATGAGTGGGGCCAACGTCCTGACTTTC. This translates into CASSRTPMSGANVLTF. V and J are TRBV2 and TRBJ2-6, with D possibly matching TRBD2 (5 bases). Germline CDR1 and CDR2: SNHLY and FYNNEI. The CDR3 has 16 residues. V shed 5 bases and J shed 3 bases, with 14 bases lying between them.